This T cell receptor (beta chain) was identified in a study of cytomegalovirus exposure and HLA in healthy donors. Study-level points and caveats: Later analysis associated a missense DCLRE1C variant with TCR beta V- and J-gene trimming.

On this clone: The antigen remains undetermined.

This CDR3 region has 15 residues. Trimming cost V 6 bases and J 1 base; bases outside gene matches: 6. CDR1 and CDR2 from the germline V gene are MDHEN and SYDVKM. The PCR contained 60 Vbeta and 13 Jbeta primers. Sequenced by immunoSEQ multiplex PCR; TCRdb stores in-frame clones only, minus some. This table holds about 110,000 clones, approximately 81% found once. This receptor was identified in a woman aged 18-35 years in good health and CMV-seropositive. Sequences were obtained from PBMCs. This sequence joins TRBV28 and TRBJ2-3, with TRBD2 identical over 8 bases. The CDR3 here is CASSIAGTRTDTQYF. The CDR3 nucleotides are TGTGCCAGCAGCATAGCGGGAACACGCACAGATACGCAGTATTTT.